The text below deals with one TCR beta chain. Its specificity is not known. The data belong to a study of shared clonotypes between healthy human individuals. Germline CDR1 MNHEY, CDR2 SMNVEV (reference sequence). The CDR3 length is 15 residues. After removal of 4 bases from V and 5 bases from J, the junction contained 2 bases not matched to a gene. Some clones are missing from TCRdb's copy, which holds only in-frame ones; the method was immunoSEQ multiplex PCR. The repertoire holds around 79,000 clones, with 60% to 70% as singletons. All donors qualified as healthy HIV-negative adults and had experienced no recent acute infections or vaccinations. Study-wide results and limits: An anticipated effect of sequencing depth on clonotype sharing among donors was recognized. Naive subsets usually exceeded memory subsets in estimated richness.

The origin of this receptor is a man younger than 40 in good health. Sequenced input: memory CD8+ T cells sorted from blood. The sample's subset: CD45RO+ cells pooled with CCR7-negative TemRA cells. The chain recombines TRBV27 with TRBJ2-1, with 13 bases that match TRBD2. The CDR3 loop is CASSWGLAGNNEQFF. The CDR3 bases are TGTGCCAGCAGTTGGGGACTAGCGGGGAACAATGAGCAGTTCTTC.